The T cell receptor beta chain described here comes from a study of blood T cell repertoires in COVID-19. Sequenced by immunoSEQ multiplex PCR; TCRdb stores in-frame clones only, minus some. This sample carries 300,000 to 400,000 clones, around four fifths of them seen once, and the ten largest clones take 2.5% to 3.5%. The CDR3 has 13 residues. Trimming took off 3 bases at V and 1 base at J, with 5 bases between the two ends. The germline gives CDR1 SGHKS, CDR2 YYEKEE (reference sequence). The receptor was isolated from a man aged 30-40 years with active or convalescent COVID-19. The J gene is TRBJ1-5, the V gene TRBV5-5; D remains unclear. Sequenced material: peripheral blood. Here the CDR3 reads CASSWASNQPQHF. CDR3 bases: TGTGCCAGCAGCTGGGCAAGCAATCAGCCCCAGCATTTT. The whole variable domain, filled in from reference TRBV5-5 and TRBJ1-5, reads DAGVTQSPTHLIKTRGQQVTLRCSPISGHKSVSWYQQVLGQGPQFIFQYYEKEERGRGNFPDRFSARQFPNYSSELNVNALLLGDSALYLCASSWASNQPQHFGDGTRLSIL.